This T cell receptor (beta chain) was retrieved from a study of shared clonotypes between healthy human individuals. Regarding the study as a whole: Naive CD4 clonotypes overlapped across a handful of donors at approximately 5%.

After removal of 5 bases from V and 2 bases from J, the junction contained 20 bases not matched to a gene. CDR1 and CDR2 from the germline V gene are MNHEY and SMNVEV (reference sequence). The CDR3 spans 19 residues. Sequencing was performed with immunoSEQ multiplex PCR; in TCRdb, only in-frame clones are kept and a portion is missing. Of some 500,000 clones in the sample, roughly 95% were seen once. Of note for this clone: Its antigen is undetermined.

This receptor was identified in a woman aged 30 to 39 in good health. The sample comprised naive CD4+ T cells sorted from blood. Regarding subset: CD45RA+ positively selected. The chain employs TRBV27 and TRBJ1-1, with 7 bases matching TRBD1. CDR3 coding DNA: TGTGCCAGCAGTCCTACCCCCAGACAGGGCCGCGGATATAACACTGAAGCTTTCTTT. It specifies CASSPTPRQGRGYNTEAFF.